This T cell receptor (beta chain) was retrieved from a study of blood T cell repertoires in COVID-19. Study summary: Researchers got acute and convalescent COVID-19 samples from the United States, Italy and Spain.

Produced via immunoSEQ multiplex PCR; TCRdb's table is partial and in-frame only. Here the sample spans 430,000 or so clones, 88% being singletons. Germline V gene lookup returns CDR1 MNHEY and CDR2 SVGAGI. The ends were cut back, 0 bases at V and 8 bases at J, with 13 bases in the middle. This CDR3 is 14 amino acids long. The receptor's source is a woman younger than 35 who had been exposed to COVID-19. The chain couples TRBV6-5 to TRBJ1-2; the D is unclear. Sequenced input: PBMCs or T cells enriched from blood (not recorded which). DNA of the CDR3: TGTGCCAGCAGTTACTCGGCGAGGGCTGGGGGCTACACCTTC. Translating it yields CASSYSARAGGYTF.